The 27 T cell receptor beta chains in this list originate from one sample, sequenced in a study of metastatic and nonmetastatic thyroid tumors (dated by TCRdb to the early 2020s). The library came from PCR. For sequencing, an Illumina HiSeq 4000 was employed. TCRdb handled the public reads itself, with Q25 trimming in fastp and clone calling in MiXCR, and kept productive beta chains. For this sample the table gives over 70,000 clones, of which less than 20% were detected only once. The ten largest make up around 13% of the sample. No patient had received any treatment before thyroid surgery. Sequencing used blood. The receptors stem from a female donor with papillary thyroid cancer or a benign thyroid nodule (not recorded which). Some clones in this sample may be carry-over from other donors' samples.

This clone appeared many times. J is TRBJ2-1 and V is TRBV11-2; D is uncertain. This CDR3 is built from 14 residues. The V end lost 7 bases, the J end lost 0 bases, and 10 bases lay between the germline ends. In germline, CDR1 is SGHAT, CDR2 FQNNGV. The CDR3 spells CASTSYRSYNEQFF. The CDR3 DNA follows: TGTGCCAGCACCAGCTACCGCTCCTACAATGAGCAGTTCTTC.

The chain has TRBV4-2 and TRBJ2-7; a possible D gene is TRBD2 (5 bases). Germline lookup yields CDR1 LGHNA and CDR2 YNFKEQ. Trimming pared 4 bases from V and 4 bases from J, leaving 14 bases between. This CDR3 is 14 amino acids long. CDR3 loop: CASSRGLGKYEQYF. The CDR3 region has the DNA TGTGCCAGCAGCCGAGGACTGGGAAAATACGAGCAGTACTTC.

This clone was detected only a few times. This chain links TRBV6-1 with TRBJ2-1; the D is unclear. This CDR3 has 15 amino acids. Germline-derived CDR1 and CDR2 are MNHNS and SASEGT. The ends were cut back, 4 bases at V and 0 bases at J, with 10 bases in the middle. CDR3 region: CASSARTASYNEQFF. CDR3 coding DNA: TGTGCCAGCAGTGCCCGGACGGCCTCCTACAATGAGCAGTTCTTC.

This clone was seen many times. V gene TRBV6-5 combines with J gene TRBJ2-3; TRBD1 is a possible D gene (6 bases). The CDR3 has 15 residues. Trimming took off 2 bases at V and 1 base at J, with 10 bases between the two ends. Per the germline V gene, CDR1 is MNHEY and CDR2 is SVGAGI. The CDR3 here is CASSYRGSGTDTQYF. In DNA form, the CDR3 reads TGTGCCAGCAGTTACAGGGGGAGTGGCACAGATACGCAGTATTTT.

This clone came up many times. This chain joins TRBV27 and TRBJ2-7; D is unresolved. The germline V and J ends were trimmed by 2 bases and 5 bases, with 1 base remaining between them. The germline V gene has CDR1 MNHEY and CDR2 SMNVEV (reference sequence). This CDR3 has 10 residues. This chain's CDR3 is CASSLNEQYF. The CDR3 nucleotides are TGTGCCAGCAGTTTAAACGAGCAGTACTTC.

Here the CDR3 DNA reads TGCAGTGCTCTACTTAGCGGGAGGACCCTAGGCGAGCAGTACTTC. Its protein product is CSALLSGRTLGEQYF. The chain couples TRBV20-1 to TRBJ2-7; 10 nucleotides line up with TRBD2. The CDR3 length is 15 residues. J lost 6 bases, V lost 5 bases, and 13 bases had no gene match. From germline, CDR1 is DFQATT and CDR2 SNEGSKA (reference sequence).

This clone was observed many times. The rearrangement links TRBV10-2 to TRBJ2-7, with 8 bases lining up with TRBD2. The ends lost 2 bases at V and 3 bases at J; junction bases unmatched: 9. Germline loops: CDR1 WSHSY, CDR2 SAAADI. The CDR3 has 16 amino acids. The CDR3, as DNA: TGCGCCAGCAGTGAGACCACGGGACTAGTCAACTACGAGCAGTACTTC. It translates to CASSETTGLVNYEQYF.

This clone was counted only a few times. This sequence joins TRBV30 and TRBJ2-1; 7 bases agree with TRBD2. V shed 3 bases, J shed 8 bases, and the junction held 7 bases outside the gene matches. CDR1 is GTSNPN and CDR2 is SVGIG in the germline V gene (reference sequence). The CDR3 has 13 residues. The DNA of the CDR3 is TGTGCCTGGAGGAGGCTGGGAGGGGATGAGCAGTTCTTC. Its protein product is CAWRRLGGDEQFF.

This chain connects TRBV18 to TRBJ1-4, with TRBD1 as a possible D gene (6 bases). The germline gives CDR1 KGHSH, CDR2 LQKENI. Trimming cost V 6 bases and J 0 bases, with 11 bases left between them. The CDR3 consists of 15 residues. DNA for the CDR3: TGTGCCAGCTCGCTACAGGGAGCAACTAATGAAAAACTGTTTTTT. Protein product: CASSLQGATNEKLFF.

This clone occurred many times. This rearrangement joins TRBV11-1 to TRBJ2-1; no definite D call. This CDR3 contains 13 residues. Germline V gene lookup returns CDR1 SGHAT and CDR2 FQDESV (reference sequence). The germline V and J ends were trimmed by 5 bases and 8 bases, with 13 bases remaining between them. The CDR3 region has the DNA TGTGCCAGCAGCCCCAACGTCATCCATGAGCAGTTCTTC. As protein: CASSPNVIHEQFF. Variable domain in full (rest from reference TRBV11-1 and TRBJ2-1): EAEVAQSPRYKITEKSQAVAFWCDPISGHATLYWYRQILGQGPELLVQFQDESVVDDSQLPKDRFSAERLKGVDSTLKIQPAELGDSAMYLCASSPNVIHEQFFGPGTRLTVL.

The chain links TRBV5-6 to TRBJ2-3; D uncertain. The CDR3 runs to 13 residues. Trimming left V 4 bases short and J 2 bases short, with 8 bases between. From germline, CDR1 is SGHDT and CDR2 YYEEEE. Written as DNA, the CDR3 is TGTGCCAGCAGCCCTATTTCCACAGATACGCAGTATTTT. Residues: CASSPISTDTQYF.

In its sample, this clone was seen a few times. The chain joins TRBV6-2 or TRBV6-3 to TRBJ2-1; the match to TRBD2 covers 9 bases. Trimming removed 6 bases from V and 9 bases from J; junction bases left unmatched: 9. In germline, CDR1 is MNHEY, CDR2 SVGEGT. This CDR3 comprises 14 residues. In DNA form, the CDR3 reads TGTGCCAGCAGCCATAGCGGGAGAAGCAGTGAGCAGTTCTTC. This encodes CASSHSGRSSEQFF.

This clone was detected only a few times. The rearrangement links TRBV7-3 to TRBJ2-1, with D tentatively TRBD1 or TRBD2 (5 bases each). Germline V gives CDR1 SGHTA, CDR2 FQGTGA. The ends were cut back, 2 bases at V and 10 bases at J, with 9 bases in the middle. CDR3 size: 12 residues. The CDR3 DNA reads TGTGCCAGCAGCTTACAGAGGGGCGAGCAGTTCTTC. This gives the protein CASSLQRGEQFF.

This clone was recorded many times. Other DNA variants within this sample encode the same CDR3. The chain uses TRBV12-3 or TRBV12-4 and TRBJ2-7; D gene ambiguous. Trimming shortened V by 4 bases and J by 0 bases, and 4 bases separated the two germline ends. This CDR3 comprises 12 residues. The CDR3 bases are TGTGCCAGCAGTTCGAGCTCCTACGAGCAGTACTTC. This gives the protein CASSSSSYEQYF.

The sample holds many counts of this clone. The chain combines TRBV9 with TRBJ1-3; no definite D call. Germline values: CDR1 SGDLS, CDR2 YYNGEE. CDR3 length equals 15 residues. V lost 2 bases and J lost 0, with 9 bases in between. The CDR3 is CASSVLESSGNTIYF. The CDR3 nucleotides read TGTGCCAGCAGCGTCCTGGAAAGCTCTGGAAACACCATATATTTT.

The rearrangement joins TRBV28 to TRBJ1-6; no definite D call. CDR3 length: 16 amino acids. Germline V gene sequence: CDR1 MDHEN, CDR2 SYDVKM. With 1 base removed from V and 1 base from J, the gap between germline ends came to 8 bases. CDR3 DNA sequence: TGTGCCAGCAGTTTATTTTTAGCGTCCTATAATTCACCCCTCCACTTT. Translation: CASSLFLASYNSPLHF.

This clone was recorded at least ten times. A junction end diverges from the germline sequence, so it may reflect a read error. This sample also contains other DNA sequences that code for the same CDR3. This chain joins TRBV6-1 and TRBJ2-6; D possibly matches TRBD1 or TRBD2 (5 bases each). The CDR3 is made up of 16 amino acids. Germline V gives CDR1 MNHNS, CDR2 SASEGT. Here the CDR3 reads CASSWSQGAGANVLTF. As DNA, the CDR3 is TGTGCCAGCAGTTGGTCTCAGGGAGCTGGGGCCAACGTCCTGACCTTC.

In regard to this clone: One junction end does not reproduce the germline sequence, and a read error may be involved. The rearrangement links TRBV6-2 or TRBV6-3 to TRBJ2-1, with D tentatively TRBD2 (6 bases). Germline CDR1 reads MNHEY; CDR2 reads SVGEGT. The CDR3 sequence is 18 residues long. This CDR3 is CVSTYRVGRIVGYNEQFF. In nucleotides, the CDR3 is TGTGTCAGCACCTATCGGGTGGGGAGGATCGTAGGCTACAATGAGCAGTTCTTC.

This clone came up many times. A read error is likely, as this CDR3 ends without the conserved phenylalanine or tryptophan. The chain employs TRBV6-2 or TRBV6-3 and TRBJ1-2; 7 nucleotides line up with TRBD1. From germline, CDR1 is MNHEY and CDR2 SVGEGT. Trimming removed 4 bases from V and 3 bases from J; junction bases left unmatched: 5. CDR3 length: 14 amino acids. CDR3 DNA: TGTGCCAGCAGTTTCCGGGACAGAGACTATGGCTACACCTCC. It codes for CASSFRDRDYGYTS.

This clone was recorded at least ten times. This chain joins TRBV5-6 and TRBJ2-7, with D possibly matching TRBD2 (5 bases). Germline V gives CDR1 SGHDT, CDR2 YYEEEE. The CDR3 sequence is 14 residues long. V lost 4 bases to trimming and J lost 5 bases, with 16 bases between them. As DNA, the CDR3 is TGTGCCAGCAGCCCTCTCGTACGGGAAGACGAGCAGTACTTC. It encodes CASSPLVREDEQYF.

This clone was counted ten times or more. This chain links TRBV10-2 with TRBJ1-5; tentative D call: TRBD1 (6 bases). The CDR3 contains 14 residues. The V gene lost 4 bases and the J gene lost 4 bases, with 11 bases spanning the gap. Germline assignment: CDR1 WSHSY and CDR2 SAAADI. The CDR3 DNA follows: TGCGCCAGCAGTGTTGGACAGCCGAATCAGCCCCAGCATTTT. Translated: CASSVGQPNQPQHF.

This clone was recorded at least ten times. CDR3 nucleotides: TGTGCCAGCAGCCTGGGACAGGGTATGTTCAATGAGCAGTTCTTC. This encodes CASSLGQGMFNEQFF. The rearrangement uses TRBV3-1 and TRBJ2-1; TRBD1 aligns across 9 bases. This CDR3 has 15 amino acids. The J segment lost 6 bases and the V segment lost 4 bases, leaving 7 bases of the junction unmatched. CDR1 is LGHDT and CDR2 is YNNKEL in the germline V gene (reference sequence).

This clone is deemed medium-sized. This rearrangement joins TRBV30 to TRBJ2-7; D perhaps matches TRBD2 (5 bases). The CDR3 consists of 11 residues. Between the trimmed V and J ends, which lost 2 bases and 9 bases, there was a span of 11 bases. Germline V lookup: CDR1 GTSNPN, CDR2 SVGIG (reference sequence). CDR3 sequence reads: CAWSSSAGQYF. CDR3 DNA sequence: TGTGCCTGGAGTAGTTCGGCGGGGCAGTACTTC.

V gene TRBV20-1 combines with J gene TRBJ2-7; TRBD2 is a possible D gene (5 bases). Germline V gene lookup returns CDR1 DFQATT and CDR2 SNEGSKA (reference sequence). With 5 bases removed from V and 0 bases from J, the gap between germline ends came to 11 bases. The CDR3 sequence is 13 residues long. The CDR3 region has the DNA TGCAGTGCTGATCGGGATAGCTCCTACGAGCAGTACTTC. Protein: CSADRDSSYEQYF.

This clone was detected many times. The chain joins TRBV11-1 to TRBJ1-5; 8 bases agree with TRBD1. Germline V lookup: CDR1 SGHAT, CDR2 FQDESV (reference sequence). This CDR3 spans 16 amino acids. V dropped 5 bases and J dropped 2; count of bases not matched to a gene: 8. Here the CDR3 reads CASSLIQGGGNQPQHF. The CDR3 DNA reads TGTGCCAGCAGCCTTATACAGGGGGGGGGCAATCAGCCCCAGCATTTT.

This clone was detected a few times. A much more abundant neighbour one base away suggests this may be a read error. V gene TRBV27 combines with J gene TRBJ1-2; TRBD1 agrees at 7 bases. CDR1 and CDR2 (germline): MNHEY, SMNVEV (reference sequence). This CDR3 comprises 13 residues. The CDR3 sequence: CAGRLGTERGYTF. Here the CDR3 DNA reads TGTGCCGGCAGGCTCGGGACAGAGCGTGGCTACACCTTC.

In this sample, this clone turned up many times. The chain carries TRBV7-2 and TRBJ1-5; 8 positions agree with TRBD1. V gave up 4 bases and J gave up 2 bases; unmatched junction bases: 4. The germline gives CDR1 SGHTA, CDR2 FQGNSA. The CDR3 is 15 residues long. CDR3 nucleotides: TGTGCCAGCAGCTCTCAGGGGGCTCGCAATCAGCCCCAGCATTTT. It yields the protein CASSSQGARNQPQHF.